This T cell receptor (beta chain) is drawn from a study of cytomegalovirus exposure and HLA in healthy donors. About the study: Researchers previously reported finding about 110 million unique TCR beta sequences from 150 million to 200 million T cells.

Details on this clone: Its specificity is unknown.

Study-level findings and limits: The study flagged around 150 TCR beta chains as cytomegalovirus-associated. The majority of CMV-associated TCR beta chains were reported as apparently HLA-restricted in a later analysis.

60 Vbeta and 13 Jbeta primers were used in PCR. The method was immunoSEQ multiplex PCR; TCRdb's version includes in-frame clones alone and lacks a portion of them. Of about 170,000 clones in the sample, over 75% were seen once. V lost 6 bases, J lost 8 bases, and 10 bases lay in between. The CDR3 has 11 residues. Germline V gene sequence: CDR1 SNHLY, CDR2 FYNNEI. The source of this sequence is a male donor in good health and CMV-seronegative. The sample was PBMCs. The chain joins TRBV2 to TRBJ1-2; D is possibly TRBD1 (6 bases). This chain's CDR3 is CASRQQGGYTF. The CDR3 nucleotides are TGTGCCAGCAGACAACAGGGCGGCTACACCTTC.